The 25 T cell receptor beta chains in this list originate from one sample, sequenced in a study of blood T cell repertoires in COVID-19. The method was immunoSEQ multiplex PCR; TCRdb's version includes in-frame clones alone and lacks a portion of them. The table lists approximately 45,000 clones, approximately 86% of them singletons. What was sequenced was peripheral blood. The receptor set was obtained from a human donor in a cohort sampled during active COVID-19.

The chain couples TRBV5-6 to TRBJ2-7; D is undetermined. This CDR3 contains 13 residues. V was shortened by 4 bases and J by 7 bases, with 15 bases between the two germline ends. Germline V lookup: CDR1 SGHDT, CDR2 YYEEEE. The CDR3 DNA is TGTGCCAGCAGCCCCGGCGGTCCTAGGGAGCAGTACTTC. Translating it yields CASSPGGPREQYF.

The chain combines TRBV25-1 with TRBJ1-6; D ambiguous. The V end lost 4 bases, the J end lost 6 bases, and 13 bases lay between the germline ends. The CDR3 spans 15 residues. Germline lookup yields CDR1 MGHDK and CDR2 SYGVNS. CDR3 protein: CASSGTGSGNSPLHF. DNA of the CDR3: TGTGCCAGCAGTGGGACCGGTAGCGGTAATTCACCCCTCCACTTT.

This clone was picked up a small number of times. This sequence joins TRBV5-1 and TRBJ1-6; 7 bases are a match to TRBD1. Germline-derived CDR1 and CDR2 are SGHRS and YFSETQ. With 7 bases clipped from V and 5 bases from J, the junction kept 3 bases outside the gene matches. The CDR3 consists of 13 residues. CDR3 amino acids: CASRDSNNSPLHF. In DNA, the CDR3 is TGCGCCAGCCGGGACAGCAATAATTCACCCCTCCACTTT.

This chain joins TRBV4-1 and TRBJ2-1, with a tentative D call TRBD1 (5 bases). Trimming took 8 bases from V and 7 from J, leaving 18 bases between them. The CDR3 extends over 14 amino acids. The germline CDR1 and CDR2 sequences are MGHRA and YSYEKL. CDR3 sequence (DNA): TGCGCCAGCCAGGCAGGGCCCGCCCGGAATGAGCAGTTCTTC. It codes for CASQAGPARNEQFF.

The CDR3 reads CASSEYTGFYEQYF. CDR3 nucleotide sequence: TGTGCCAGCAGTGAATATACAGGGTTCTACGAGCAGTACTTC. This chain uses TRBV25-1 with TRBJ2-7, with D perhaps matching TRBD1 (6 bases). The germline CDR1 and CDR2 sequences are MGHDK and SYGVNS. Trimming left V 0 bases short and J 3 bases short, with 9 bases between. The CDR3 extends over 14 amino acids.

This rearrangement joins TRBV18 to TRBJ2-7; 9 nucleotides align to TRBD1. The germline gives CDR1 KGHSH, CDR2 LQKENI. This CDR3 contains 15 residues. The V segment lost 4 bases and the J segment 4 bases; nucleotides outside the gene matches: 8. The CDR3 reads CASSLPGQGLYEQYF. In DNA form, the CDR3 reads TGTGCCAGCTCACTGCCGGGACAGGGCCTATACGAGCAGTACTTC.

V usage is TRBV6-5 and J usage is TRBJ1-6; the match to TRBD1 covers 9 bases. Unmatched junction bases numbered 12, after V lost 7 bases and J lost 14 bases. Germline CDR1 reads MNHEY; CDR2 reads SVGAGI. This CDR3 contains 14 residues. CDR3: CASTQGQGPGSLHF. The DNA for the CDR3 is TGTGCCAGCACTCAGGGACAGGGCCCAGGCTCCCTCCACTTT.

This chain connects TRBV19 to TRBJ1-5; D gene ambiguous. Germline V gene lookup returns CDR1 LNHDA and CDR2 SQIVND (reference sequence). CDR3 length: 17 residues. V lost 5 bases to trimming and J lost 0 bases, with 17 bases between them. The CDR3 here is CASSLLDWADSNQPQHF. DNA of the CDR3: TGTGCCAGTAGTCTACTGGACTGGGCCGATAGCAATCAGCCCCAGCATTTT. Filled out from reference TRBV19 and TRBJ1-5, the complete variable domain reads DGGITQSPKYLFRKEGQNVTLSCEQNLNHDAMYWYRQDPGQGLRLIYYSQIVNDFQKGDIAEGYSVSREKKESFPLTVTSAQKNPTAFYLCASSLLDWADSNQPQHFGDGTRLSIL.

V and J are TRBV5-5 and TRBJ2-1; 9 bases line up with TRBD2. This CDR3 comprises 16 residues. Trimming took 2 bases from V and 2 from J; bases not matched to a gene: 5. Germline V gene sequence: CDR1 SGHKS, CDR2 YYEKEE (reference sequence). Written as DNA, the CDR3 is TGTGCCAGCAGCTTCGGCGGGAGGGCCCCCTACAATGAGCAGTTCTTC. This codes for CASSFGGRAPYNEQFF.

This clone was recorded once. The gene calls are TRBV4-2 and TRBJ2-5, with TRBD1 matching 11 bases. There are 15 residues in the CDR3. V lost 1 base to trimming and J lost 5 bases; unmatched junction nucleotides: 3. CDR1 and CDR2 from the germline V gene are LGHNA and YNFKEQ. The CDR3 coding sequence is TGTGCCAGCAGCCAAGTGGGGGACAGGGGGGAGACCCAGTACTTC. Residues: CASSQVGDRGETQYF.

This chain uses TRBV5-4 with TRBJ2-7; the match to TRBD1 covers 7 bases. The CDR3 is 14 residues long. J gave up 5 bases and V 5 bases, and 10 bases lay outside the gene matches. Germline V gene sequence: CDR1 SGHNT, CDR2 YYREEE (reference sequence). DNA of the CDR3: TGTGCCAGCAGTCCGGGACAGAGGGTTCACGAGCAGTACTTC. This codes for CASSPGQRVHEQYF.

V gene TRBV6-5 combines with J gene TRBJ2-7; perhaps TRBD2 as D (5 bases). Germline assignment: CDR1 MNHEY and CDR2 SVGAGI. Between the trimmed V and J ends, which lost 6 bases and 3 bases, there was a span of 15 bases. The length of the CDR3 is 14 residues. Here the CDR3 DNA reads TGTGCCAGCAGGGGAGCGGAGAGGAGCTACGAGCAGTACTTC. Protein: CASRGAERSYEQYF.

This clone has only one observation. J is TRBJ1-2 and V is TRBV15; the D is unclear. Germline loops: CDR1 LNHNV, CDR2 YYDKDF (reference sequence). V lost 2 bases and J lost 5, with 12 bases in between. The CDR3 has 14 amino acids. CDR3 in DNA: TGTGCCACCAGCAGACGGAGGGAGGATTATGGCTACACCTTC. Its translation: CATSRRREDYGYTF.

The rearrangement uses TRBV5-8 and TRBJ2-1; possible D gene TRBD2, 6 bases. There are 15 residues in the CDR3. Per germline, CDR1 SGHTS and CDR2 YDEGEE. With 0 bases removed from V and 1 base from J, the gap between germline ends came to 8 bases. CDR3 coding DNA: TGTGCCAGCAGCTTGGGACTAGGGTCCTACAATGAGCAGTTCTTC. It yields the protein CASSLGLGSYNEQFF.

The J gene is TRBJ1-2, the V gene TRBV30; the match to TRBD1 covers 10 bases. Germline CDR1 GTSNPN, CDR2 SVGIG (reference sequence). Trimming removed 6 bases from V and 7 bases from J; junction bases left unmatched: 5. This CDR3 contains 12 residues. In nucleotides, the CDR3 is TGTGCCTGCCAGACAGGGGGCAGTGGCTACACCTTC. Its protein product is CACQTGGSGYTF.

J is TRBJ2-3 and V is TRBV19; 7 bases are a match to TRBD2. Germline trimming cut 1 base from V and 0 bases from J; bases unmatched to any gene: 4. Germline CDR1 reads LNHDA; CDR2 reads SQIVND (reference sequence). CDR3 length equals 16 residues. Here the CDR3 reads CASSIGGLSSTDTQYF. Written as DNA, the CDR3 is TGTGCCAGTAGTATAGGGGGACTAAGTAGCACAGATACGCAGTATTTT.

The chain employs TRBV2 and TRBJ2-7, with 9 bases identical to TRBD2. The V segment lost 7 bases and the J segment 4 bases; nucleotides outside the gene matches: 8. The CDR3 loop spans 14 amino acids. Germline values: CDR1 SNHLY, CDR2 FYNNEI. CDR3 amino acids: CASKTLAGIYEQYF. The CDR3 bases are TGTGCCAGCAAAACTCTAGCGGGAATTTACGAGCAGTACTTC.

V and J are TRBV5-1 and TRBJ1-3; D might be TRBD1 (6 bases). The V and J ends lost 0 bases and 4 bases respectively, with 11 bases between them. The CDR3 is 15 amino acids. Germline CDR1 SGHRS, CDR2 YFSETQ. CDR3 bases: TGCGCCAGCAGCTTGGTACAGGGATCCGGAAACACCATATATTTT. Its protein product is CASSLVQGSGNTIYF.

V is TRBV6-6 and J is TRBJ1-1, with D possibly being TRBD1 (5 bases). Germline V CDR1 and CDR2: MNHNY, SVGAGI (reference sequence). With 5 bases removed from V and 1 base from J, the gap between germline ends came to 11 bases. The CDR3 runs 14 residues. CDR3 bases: TGTGCCAGCAGTCCCGGGGGAGCGAACACTGAAGCTTTCTTT. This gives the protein CASSPGGANTEAFF.

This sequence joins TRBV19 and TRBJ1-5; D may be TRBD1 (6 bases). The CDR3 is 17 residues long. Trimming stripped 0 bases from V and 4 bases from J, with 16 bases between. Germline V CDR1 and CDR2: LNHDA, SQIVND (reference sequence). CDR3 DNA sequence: TGTGCCAGTAGTATAGATCATGGGGGGGCTGGTAATCAGCCCCAGCATTTT. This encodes CASSIDHGGAGNQPQHF.

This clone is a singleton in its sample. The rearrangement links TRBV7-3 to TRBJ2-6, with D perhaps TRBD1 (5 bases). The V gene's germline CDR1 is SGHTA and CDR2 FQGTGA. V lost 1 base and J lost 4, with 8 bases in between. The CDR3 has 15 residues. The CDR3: CASSLRTPGANVLTF. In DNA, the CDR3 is TGTGCCAGCAGCTTAAGGACACCGGGGGCCAACGTCCTGACTTTC.

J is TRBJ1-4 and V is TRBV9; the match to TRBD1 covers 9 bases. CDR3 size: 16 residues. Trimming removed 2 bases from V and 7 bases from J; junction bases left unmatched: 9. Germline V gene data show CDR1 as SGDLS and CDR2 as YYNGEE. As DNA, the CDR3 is TGTGCCAGCAGCGTCGTCGACCGGGACAGGGTTGAAAAACTGTTTTTT. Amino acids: CASSVVDRDRVEKLFF. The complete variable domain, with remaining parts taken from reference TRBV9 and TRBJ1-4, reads DSGVTQTPKHLITATGQRVTLRCSPRSGDLSVYWYQQSLDQGLQFLIQYYNGEERAKGNILERFSAQQFPDLHSELNLSSLELGDSALYFCASSVVDRDRVEKLFFGSGTQLSVL.

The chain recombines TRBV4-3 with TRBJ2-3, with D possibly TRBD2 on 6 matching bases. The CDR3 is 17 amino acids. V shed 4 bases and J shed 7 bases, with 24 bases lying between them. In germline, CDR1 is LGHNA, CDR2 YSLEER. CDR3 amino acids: CASSRGPGTEGMNTQYF. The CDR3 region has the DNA TGCGCCAGCAGCCGAGGGCCCGGGACGGAGGGGATGAATACGCAGTATTTT.

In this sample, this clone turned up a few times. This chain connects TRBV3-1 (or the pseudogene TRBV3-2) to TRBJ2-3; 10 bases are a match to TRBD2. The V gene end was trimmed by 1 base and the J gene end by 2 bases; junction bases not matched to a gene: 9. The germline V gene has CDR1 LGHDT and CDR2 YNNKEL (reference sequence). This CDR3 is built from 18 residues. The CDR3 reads CASSQASWLAGDTDTQYF. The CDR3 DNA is TGTGCCAGCAGCCAAGCGAGTTGGCTAGCGGGGGACACAGATACGCAGTATTTT.

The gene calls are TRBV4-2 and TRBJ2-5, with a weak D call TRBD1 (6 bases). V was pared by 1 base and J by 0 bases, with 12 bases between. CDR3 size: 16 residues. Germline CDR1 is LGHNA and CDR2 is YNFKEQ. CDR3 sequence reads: CASSQGQTGYQETQYF. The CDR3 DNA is TGTGCCAGCAGCCAAGGGCAGACAGGCTACCAAGAGACCCAGTACTTC.